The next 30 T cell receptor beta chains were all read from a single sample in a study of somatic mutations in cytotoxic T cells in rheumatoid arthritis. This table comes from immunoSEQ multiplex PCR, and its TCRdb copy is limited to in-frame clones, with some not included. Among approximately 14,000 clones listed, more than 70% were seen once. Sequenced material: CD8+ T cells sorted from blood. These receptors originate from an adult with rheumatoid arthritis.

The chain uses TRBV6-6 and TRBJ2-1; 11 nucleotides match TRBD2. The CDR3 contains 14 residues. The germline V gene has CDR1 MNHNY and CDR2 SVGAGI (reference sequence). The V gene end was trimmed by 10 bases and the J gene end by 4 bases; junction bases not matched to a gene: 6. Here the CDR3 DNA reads TGTGCCACGAATAGCGGGGGGGCTTACAATGAGCAGTTCTTC. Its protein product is CATNSGGAYNEQFF.

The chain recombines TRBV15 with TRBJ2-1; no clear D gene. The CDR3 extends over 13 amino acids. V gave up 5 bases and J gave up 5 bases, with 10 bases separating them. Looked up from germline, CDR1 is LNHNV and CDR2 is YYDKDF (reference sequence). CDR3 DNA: TGTGCCACCAGCGCCCGTTCTGACAATGAGCAGTTCTTC. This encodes CATSARSDNEQFF.

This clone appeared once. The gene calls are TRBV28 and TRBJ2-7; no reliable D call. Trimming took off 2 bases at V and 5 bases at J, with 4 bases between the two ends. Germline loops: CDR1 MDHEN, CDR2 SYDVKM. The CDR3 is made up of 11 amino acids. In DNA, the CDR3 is TGTGCCAGCAGTTTACTTGACGAGCAGTACTTC. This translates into CASSLLDEQYF. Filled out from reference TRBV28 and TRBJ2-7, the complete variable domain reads DVKVTQSSRYLVKRTGEKVFLECVQDMDHENMFWYRQDPGLGLRLIYFSYDVKMKEKGDIPEGYSVSREKKERFSLILESASTNQTSMYLCASSLLDEQYFGPGTRLTVT.

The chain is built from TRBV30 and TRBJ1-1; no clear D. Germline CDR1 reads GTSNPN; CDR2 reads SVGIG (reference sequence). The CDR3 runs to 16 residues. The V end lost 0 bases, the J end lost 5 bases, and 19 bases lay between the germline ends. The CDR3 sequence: CAWSVPNLGVTTEAFF. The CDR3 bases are TGTGCCTGGAGTGTACCCAACCTCGGAGTAACGACTGAAGCTTTCTTT.

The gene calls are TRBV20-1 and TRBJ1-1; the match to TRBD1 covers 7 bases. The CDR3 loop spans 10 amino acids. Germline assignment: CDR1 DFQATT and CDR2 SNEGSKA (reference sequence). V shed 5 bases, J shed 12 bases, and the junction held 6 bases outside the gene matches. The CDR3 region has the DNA TGCAGTGCTGCCCGACAGGGCACTTTCTTT. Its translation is CSAARQGTFF.

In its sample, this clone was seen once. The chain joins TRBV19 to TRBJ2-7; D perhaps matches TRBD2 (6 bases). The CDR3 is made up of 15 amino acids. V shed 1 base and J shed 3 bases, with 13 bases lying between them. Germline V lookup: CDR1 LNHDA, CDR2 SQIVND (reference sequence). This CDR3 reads CASSIGDSPLYEQYF. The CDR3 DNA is TGTGCCAGTAGTATAGGGGACTCCCCACTCTACGAGCAGTACTTC.

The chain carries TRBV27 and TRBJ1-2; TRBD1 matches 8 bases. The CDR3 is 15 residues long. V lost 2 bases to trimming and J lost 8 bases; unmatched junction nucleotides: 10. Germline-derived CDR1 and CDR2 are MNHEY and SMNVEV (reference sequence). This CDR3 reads CASSLRRGLWWGYTF. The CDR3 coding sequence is TGTGCCAGCAGTTTACGCAGGGGGCTTTGGTGGGGCTACACCTTC.

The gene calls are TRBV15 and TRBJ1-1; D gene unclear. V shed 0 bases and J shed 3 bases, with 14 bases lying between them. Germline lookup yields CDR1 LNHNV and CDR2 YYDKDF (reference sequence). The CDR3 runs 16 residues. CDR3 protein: CATSRDPVNSHTEAFF. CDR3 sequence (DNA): TGTGCCACCAGCAGAGATCCCGTTAATAGTCACACTGAAGCTTTCTTT.

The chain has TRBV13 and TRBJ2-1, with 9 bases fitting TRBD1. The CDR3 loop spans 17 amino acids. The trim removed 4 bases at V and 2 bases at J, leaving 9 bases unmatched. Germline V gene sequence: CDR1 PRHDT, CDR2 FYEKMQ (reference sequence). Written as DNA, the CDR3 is TGTGCCAGCAGCTGGGGACAGGGAATCGGACCCTACAATGAGCAGTTCTTC. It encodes CASSWGQGIGPYNEQFF.

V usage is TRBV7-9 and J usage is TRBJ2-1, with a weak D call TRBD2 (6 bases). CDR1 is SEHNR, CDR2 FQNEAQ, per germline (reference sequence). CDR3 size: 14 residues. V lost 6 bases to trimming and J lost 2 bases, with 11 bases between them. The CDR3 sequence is CASRAGWPYNEQFF. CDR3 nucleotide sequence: TGTGCCAGCAGGGCGGGGTGGCCCTACAATGAGCAGTTCTTC.

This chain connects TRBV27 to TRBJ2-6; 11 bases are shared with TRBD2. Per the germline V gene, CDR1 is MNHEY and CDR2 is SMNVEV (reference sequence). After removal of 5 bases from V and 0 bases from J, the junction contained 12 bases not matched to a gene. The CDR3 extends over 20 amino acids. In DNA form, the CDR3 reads TGTGCCAGCAGTCCCCAACTACTAGCGGGGGTTAACTCTGGGGCCAACGTCCTGACTTTC. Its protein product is CASSPQLLAGVNSGANVLTF.

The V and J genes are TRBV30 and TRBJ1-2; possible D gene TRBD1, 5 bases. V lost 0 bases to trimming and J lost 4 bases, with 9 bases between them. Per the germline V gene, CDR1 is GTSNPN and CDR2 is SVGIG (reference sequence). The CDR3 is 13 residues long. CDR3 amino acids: CAWSVMGGYGYTF. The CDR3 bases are TGTGCCTGGAGTGTAATGGGGGGCTATGGCTACACCTTC.

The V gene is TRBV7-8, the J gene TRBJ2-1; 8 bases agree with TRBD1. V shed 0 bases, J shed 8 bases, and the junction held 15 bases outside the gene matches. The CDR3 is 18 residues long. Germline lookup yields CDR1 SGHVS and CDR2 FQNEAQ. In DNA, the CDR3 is TGTGCCAGCAGCTTAGCGAGAGGGGGGAACAGGGGGACCGATGAGCAGTTCTTC. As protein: CASSLARGGNRGTDEQFF.

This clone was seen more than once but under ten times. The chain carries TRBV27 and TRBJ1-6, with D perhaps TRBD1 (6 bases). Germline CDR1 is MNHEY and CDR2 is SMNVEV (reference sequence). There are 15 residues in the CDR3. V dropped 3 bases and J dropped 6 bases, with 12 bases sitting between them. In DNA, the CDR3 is TGTGCCAGCAGTTTGGGCAGGGGTGGTAATTCACCCCTCCACTTT. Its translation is CASSLGRGGNSPLHF.

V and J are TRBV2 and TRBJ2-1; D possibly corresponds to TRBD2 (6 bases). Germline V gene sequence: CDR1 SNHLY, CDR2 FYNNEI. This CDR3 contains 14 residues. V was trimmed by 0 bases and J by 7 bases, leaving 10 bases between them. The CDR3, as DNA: TGTGCCAGCAGTGAAGCGGCAGGGAGGAATGAGCAGTTCTTC. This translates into CASSEAAGRNEQFF. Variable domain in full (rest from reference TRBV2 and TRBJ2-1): EPEVTQTPSHQVTQMGQEVILRCVPISNHLYFYWYRQILGQKVEFLVSFYNNEISEKSEIFDDQFSVERPDGSNFTLKIRSTKLEDSAMYFCASSEAAGRNEQFFGPGTRLTVL.

Here the CDR3 DNA reads TGTGCCAGCAGCTCCGGACGTGGAGGGCCTGAGAATTACAATGAGCAGTTCTTC. Translating it yields CASSSGRGGPENYNEQFF. The chain carries TRBV11-2 and TRBJ2-1; a possible D gene is TRBD2 (6 bases). This CDR3 region has 18 residues. CDR1 and CDR2 (germline): SGHAT, FQNNGV. V dropped 4 bases and J dropped 4 bases, with 23 bases sitting between them.

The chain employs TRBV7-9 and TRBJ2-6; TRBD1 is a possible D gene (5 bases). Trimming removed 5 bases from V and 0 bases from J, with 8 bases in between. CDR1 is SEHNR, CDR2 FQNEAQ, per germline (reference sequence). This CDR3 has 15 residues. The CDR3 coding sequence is TGTGCCAGCAGCGCGACAGTCTCTGGGGCCAACGTCCTGACTTTC. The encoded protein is CASSATVSGANVLTF.

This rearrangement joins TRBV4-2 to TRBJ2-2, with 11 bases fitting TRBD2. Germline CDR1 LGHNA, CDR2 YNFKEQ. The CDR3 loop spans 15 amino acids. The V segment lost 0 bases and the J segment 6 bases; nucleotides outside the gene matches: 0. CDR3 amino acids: CASSQDSGGAGELFF. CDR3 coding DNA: TGTGCCAGCAGCCAAGATAGCGGGGGGGCCGGGGAGCTGTTTTTT.

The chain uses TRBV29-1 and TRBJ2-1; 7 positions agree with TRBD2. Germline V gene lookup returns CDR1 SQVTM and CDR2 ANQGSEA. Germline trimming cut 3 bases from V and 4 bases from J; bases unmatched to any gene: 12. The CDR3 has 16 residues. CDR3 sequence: CSVDHKGLAAYNEQFF. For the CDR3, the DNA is TGCAGCGTTGACCACAAGGGGCTAGCGGCGTACAATGAGCAGTTCTTC.

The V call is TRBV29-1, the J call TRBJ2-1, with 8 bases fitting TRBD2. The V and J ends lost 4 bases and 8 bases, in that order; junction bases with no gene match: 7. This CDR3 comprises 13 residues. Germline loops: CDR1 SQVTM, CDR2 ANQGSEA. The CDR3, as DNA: TGCAGCGTTGTGGGACTAGTCCGACATGAGCAGTTCTTC. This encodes CSVVGLVRHEQFF.

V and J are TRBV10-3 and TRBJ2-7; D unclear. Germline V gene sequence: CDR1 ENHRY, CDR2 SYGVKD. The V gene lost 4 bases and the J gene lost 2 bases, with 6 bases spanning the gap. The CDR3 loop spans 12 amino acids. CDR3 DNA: TGTGCCATCAGTGGGACCACCTACGAGCAGTACTTC. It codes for CAISGTTYEQYF.

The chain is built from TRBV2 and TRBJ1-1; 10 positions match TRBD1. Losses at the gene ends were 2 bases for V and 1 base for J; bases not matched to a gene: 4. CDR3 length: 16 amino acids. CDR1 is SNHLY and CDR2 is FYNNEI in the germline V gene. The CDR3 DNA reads TGTGCCAGCAGTGAACACGGGACAGGGGAGAACACTGAAGCTTTCTTT. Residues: CASSEHGTGENTEAFF. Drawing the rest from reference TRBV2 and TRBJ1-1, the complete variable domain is EPEVTQTPSHQVTQMGQEVILRCVPISNHLYFYWYRQILGQKVEFLVSFYNNEISEKSEIFDDQFSVERPDGSNFTLKIRSTKLEDSAMYFCASSEHGTGENTEAFFGQGTRLTVV.

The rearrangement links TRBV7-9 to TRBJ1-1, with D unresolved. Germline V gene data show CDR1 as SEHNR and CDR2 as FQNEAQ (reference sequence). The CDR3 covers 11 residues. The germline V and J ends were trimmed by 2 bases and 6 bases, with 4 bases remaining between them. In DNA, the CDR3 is TGTGCCAGCAGCTTATTTCCTGAAGCTTTCTTT. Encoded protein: CASSLFPEAFF.

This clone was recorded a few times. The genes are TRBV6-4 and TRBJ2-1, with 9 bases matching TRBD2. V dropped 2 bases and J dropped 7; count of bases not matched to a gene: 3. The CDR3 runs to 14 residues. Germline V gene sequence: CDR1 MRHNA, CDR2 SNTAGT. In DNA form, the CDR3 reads TGTGCCAGCAGTGACGGACTAGCGATGAATGAGCAGTTCTTC. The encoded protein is CASSDGLAMNEQFF.

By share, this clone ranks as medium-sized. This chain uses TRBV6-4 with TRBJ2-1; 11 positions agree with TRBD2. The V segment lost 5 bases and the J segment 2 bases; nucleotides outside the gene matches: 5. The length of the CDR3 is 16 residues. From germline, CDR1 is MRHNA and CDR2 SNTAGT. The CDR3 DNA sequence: TGTGCCAGCAGTTCGACTAGCGGGGACCCCTACAATGAGCAGTTCTTC. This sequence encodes CASSSTSGDPYNEQFF.

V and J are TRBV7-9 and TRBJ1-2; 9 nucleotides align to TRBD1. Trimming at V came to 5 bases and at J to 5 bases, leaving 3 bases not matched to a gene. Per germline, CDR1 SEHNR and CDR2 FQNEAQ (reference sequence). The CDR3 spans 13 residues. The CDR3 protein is CASSLGTGYGYTF. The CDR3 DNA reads TGTGCCAGCAGCCTTGGGACAGGGTATGGCTACACCTTC. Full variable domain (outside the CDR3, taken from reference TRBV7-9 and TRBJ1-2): DTGVSQNPRHKITKRGQNVTFRCDPISEHNRLYWYRQTLGQGPEFLTYFQNEAQLEKSRLLSDRFSAERPKGSFSTLEIQRTEQGDSAMYLCASSLGTGYGYTFGSGTRLTVV.

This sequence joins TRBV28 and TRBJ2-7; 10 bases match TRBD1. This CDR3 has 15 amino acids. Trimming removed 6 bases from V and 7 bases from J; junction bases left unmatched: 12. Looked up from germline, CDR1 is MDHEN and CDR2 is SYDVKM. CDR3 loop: CASRTSRDRGWEQYF. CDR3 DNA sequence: TGTGCCAGCAGAACAAGCCGGGACAGGGGCTGGGAGCAGTACTTC.

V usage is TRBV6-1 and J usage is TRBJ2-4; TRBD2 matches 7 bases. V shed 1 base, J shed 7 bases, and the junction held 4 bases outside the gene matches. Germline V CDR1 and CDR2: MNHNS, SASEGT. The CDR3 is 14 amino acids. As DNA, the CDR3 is TGTGCCAGCAGTGAAGGACTAGCAATGAACATTCAGTACTTC. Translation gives CASSEGLAMNIQYF.

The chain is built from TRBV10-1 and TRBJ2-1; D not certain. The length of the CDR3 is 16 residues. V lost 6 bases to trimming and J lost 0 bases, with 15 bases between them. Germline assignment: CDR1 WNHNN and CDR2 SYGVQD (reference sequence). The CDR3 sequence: CASSKSVGGSYNEQFF. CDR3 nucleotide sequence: TGCGCCAGCAGCAAAAGCGTTGGTGGCTCCTACAATGAGCAGTTCTTC.

CDR3 nucleotide sequence: TGTGCCATCAGTACAATCTTGGGTGAACCGGGACCGAAAAATTCACCCCTCCACTTT. This encodes CAISTILGEPGPKNSPLHF. V usage is TRBV10-3 and J usage is TRBJ1-6, with D maybe TRBD1 (5 bases). Trimming shortened V by 5 bases and J by 7 bases, and 27 bases separated the two germline ends. The CDR3 runs 19 residues. Germline V CDR1 and CDR2: ENHRY, SYGVKD.